This T cell receptor beta chain originates from a study of human T cells and chemical hapten exposure. CDR3 size: 16 residues. V gave up 1 base and J gave up 5 bases, with 16 bases separating them. Germline V gene data show CDR1 as SGHVS and CDR2 as FNYEAQ. Each CDR3 protein is one row after TCRdb ran MiXCR on the RACE reads. The sample lists nearly 350,000 distinct CDR3 sequences, approximately 6.9% seen once, with about 8% in the top ten. Time point of the sample: patch test 1, 2 weeks after DPC sensitization. As for treatment: therapeutic diphenylcyclopropenone sensitization with weekly scalp DPC. The sample here was whole blood, taken in connection with sensitization to the hapten diphenylcyclopropenone (DPC). The TCR sequence derives from a woman in her late teens or twenties with alopecia areata. Some clones in this sample may be carry-over from other donors' samples. The chain uses TRBV7-6 and TRBJ2-3, with D maybe TRBD2 (6 bases). The CDR3: CASSLVSGSGEDTQYF. The CDR3 nucleotides are TGTGCCAGCAGCTTAGTATCAGGTTCGGGGGAAGATACGCAGTATTTT.